The T cell receptor beta chain described here comes from a study of T cell repertoires in cytomegalovirus infection. TCRdb redid the calling of the reads with MiXCR, one entry per CDR3 protein. The repertoire has about 920,000 distinct CDR3 sequences, around 30% of them found once; the top ten carry about 14%. The CDR3 loop spans 15 amino acids. Germline-derived CDR1 and CDR2 are DFQATT and SNEGSKA (reference sequence). Trimming cost V 1 base and J 0 bases, with 12 bases left between them. This clonotype was counted only a few times. Its antigen remains unknown. The origin of this receptor is a human donor in good health (CMV status not recorded). Some clones in this sample may be carry-over from other donors' samples. The chain recombines TRBV20-1 with TRBJ1-2; tentative D call: TRBD1 (6 bases). Sequenced material: cultured CD8+ T cells from PBMCs, taken from culture after CMV antigen stimulation. CDR3: CSARATGTPNYGYTF. The CDR3 DNA reads TGCAGTGCTAGAGCCACGGGGACACCTAACTATGGCTACACCTTC.